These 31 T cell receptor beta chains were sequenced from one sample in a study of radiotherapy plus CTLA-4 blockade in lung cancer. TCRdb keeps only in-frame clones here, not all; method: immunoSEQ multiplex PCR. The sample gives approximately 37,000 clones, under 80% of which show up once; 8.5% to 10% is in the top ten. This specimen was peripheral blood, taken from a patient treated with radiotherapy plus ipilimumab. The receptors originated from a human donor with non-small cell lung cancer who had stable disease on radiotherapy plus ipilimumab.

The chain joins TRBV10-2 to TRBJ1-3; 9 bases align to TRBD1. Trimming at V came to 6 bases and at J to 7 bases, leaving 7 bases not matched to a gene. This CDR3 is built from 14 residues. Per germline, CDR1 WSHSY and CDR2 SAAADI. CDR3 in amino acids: CASSVGTGWNTIYF. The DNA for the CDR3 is TGCGCCAGCAGCGTCGGGACAGGGTGGAACACCATATATTTT.

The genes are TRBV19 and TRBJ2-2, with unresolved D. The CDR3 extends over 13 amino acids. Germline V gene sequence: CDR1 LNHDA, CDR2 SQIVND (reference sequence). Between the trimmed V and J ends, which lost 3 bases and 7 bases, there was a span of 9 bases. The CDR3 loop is CASSITGIGELFF. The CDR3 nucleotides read TGTGCCAGTAGTATTACCGGTATCGGGGAGCTGTTTTTT.

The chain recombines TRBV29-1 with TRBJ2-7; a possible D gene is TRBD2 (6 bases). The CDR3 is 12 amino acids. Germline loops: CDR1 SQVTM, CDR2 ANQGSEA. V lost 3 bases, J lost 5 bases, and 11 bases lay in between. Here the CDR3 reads CSVDTGANEQYF. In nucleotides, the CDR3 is TGCAGCGTTGACACGGGAGCAAACGAGCAGTACTTC.

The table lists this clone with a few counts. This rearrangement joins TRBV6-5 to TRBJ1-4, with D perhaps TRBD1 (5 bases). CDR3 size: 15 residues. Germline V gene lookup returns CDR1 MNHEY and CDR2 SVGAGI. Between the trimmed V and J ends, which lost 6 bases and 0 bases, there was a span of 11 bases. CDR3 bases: TGTGCCAGCAGAGTGGGGCGTCCAACTAATGAAAAACTGTTTTTT. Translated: CASRVGRPTNEKLFF.

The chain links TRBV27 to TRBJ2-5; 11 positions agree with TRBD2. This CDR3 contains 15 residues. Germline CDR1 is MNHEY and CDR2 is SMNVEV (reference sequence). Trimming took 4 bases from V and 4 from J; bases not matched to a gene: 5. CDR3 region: CASSSLAGAPETQYF. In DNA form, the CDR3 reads TGTGCCAGCAGTTCACTAGCGGGGGCCCCAGAGACCCAGTACTTC.

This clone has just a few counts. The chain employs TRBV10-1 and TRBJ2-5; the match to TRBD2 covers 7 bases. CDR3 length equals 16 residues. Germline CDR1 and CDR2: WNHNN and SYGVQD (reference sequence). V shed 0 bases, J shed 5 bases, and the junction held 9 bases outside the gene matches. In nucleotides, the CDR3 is TGCGCCAGCAGTGAGTCGACTGCCGGGGAGGGGGAGACCCAGTACTTC. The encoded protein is CASSESTAGEGETQYF.

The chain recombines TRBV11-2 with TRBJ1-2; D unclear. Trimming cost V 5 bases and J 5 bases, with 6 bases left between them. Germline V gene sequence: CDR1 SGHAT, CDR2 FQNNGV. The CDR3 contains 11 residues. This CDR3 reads CASSPSYGYTF. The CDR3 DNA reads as TGTGCCAGCAGCCCCAGTTATGGCTACACCTTC.

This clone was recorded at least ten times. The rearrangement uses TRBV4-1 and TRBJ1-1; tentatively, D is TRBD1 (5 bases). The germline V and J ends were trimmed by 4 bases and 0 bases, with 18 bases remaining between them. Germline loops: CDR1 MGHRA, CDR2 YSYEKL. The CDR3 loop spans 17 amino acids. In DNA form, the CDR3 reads TGCGCCAGCAGCCTCGGGGACTTTTTGGGTATGAACACTGAAGCTTTCTTT. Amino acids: CASSLGDFLGMNTEAFF.

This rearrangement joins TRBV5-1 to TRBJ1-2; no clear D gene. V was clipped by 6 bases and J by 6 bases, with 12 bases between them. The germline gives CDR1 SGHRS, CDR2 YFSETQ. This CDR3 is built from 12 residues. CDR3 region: CASKGGADGYTF. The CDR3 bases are TGCGCCAGCAAAGGTGGAGCCGATGGCTACACCTTC. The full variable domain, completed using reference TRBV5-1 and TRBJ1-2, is KAGVTQTPRYLIKTRGQQVTLSCSPISGHRSVSWYQQTPGQGLQFLFEYFSETQRNKGNFPGRFSGRQFSNSRSEMNVSTLELGDSALYLCASKGGADGYTFGSGTRLTVV.

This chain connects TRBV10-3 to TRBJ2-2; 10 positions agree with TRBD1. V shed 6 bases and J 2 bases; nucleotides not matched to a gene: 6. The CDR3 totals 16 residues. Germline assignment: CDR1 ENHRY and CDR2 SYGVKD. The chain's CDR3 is CAIRGQGYSNTGELFF. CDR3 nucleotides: TGTGCCATCAGGGGACAGGGGTATTCTAACACCGGGGAGCTGTTTTTT.

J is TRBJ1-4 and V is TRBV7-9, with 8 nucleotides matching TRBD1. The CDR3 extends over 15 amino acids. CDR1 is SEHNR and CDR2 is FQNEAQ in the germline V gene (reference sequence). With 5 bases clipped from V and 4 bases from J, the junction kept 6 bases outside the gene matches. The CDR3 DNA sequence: TGTGCCAGCAGCCCCGGACAGGGTAATAATGAAAAACTGTTTTTT. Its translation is CASSPGQGNNEKLFF.

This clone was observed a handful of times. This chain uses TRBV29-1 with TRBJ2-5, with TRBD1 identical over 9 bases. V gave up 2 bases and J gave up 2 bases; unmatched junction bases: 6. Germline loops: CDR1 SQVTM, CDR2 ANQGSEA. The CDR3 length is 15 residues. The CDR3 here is CSVELQDRGQETQYF. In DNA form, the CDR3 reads TGCAGCGTTGAACTTCAGGACAGGGGACAAGAGACCCAGTACTTC.

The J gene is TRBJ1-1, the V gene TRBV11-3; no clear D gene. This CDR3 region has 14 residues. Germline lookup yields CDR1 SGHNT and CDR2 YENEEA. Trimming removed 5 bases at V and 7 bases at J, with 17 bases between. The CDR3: CASSPRGGYGEAFF. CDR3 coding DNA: TGTGCCAGCAGCCCGCGGGGAGGGTATGGTGAAGCTTTCTTT.

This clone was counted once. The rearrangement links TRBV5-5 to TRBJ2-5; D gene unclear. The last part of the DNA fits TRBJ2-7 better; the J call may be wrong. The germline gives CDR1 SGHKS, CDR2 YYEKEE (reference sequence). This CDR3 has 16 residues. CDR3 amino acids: CASSLSLLAAAYEQYF. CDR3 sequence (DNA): TGTGCCAGCAGCTTGTCTCTATTAGCAGCTGCCTACGAGCAGTACTTC.

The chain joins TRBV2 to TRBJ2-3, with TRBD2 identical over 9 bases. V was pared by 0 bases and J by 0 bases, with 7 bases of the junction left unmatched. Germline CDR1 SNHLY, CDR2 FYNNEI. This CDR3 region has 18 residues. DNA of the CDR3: TGTGCCAGCAGTGAAGCGGGGGAGGGACTAGCAAGCACAGATACGCAGTATTTT. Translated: CASSEAGEGLASTDTQYF.

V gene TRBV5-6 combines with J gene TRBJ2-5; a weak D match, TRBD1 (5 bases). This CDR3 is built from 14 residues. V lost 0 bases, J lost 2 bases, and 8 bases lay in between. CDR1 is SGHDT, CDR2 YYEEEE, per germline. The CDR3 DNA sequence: TGTGCCAGCAGCTTGGGACAGAGACAAGAGACCCAGTACTTC. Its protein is CASSLGQRQETQYF.

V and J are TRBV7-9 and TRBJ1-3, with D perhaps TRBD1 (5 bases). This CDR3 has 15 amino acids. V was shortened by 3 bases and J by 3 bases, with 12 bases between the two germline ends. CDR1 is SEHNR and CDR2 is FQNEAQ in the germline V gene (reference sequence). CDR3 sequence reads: CASSFLGGIGNTIYF. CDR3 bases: TGTGCCAGCAGCTTCCTTGGGGGGATTGGAAACACCATATATTTT.

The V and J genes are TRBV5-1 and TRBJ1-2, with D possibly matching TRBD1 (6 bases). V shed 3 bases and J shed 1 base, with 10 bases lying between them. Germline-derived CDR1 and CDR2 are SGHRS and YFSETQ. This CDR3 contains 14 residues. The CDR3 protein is CASSSRGGNYGYTF. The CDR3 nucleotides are TGCGCCAGCAGCTCACGAGGGGGTAACTATGGCTACACCTTC.

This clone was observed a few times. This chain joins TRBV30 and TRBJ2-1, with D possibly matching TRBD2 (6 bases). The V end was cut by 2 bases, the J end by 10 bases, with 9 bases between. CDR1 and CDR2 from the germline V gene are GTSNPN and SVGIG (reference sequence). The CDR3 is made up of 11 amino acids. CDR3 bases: TGTGCCTGGAGTCGGGCGGGGGAGCAGTTCTTC. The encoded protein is CAWSRAGEQFF. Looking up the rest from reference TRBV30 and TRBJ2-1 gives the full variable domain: SQTIHQWPATLVQPVGSPLSLECTVEGTSNPNLYWYRQAAGRGLQLLFYSVGIGQISSEVPQNLSASRPQDRQFILSSKKLLLSDSGFYLCAWSRAGEQFFGPGTRLTVL.

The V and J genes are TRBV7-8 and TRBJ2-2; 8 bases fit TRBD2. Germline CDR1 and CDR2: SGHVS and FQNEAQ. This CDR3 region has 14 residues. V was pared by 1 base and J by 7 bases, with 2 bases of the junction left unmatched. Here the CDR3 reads CASSLESGSGELFF. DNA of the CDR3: TGTGCCAGCAGCTTAGAAAGCGGGAGCGGGGAGCTGTTTTTT.

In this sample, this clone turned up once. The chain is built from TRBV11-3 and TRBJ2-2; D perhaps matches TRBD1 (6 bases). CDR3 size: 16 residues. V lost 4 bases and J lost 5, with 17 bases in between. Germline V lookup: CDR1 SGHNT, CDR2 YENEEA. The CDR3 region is CASSSLGRGGTGELFF. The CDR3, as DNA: TGTGCCAGCAGCTCCCTGGGCAGGGGCGGAACCGGGGAGCTGTTTTTT.

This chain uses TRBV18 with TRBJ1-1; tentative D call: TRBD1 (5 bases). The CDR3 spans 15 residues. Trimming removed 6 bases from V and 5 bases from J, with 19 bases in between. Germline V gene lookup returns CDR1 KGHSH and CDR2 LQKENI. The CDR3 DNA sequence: TGTGCCAGCTCCCCCATCCCCGGGGCGGGAACTGAAGCTTTCTTT. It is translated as CASSPIPGAGTEAFF.

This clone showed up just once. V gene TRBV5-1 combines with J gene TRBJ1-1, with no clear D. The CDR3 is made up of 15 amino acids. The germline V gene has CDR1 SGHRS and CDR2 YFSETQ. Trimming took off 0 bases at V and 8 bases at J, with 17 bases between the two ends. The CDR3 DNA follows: TGCGCCAGCAGCTTGGGGGAGGGATTTCCCAACGAAGCTTTCTTT. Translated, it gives CASSLGEGFPNEAFF.

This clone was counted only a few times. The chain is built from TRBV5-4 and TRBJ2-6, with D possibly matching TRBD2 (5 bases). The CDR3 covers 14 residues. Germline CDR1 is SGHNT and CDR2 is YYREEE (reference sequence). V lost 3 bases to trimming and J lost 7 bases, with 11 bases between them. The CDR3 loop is CASSYRDGANVLTF. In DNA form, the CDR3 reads TGTGCCAGCAGCTACCGGGATGGAGCCAACGTCCTGACTTTC.

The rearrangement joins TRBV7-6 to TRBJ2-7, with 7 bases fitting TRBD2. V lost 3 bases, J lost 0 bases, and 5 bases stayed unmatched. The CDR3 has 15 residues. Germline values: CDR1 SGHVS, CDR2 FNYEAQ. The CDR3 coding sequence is TGTGCCAGCAGCTTGGACCCGGGAGGCTCCTACGAGCAGTACTTC. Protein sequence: CASSLDPGGSYEQYF.

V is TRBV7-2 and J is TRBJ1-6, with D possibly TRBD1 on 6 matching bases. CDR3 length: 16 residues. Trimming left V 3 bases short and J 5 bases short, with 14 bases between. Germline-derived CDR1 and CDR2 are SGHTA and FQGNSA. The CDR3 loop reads CASSFRGARNNSPLHF. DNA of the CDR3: TGTGCCAGCAGCTTCCGGGGGGCCCGGAATAATTCACCCCTCCACTTT.

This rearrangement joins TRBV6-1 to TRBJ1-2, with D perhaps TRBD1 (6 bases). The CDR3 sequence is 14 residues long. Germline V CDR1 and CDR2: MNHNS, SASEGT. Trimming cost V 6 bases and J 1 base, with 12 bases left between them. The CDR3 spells CASRPQGNNYGYTF. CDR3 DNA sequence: TGTGCCAGCAGGCCGCAGGGGAATAACTATGGCTACACCTTC.

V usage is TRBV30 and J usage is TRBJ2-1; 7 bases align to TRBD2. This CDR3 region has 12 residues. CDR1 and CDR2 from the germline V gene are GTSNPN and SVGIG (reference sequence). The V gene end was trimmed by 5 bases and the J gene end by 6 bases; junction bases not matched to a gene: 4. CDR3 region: CAWAGGGNEQFF. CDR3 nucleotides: TGTGCCTGGGCTGGCGGGGGCAATGAGCAGTTCTTC.

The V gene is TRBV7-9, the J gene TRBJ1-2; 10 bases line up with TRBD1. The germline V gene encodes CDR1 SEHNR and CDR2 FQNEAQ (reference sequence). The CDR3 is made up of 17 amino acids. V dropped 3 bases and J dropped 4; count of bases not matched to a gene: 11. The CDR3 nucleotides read TGTGCCAGCAGCTTGACTTATGGGACAGGGGTAGGCTATGGCTACACCTTC. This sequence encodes CASSLTYGTGVGYGYTF.

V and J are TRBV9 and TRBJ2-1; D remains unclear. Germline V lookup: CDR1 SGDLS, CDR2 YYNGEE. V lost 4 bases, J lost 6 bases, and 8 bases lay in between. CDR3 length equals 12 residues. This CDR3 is CASSFTPNEQFF. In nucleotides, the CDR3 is TGTGCCAGCAGCTTCACACCCAATGAGCAGTTCTTC.

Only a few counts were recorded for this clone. The CDR3 loop is CASSQALLAGVQYF. The CDR3 coding sequence is TGCGCCAGCAGCCAAGCGTTACTAGCGGGGGTTCAGTACTTC. The chain carries TRBV4-3 and TRBJ2-5; the match to TRBD2 covers 11 bases. The CDR3 spans 14 residues. Germline-derived CDR1 and CDR2 are LGHNA and YSLEER. J lost 11 bases, V lost 1 base, and 6 bases had no gene match.